This section outlines one T cell receptor beta chain sequence together with its context. The data are from a study of blood T cell repertoires in COVID-19. Study-level information: In each case, the material was cDNA or gDNA derived from T cells, B-cell-depleted T cells, or PBMCs.

As originally analysed: It was from reference gene primer amplification that nucleated cell counts were estimated. Repertoires were generated with immunoSEQ multiplex PCR, while TCRdb's copy carries only in-frame clones and drops some. V and J calls plus clone size are reproduced from that table; the DNA served to infer D and trimming. The table has some 200,000 clones, about 82% seen once. Seattle's enrolled individuals joined amid active infection and were then monitored longitudinally. There are 17 residues in the CDR3. Germline CDR1 KGHSH, CDR2 LQKENI. V was clipped by 3 bases and J by 2 bases; unmatched bases: 5.

This receptor was obtained from a woman in her 70s with COVID-19, enrolled during active disease. Sample: peripheral blood. This chain uses TRBV18 with TRBJ2-1; 12 nucleotides agree with TRBD2. As DNA, the CDR3 is TGTGCCAGCTCACCGGCTAGCGGGAGGGGGACCTACAATGAGCAGTTCTTC. This translates into CASSPASGRGTYNEQFF. Variable domain in full (rest from reference TRBV18 and TRBJ2-1): NAGVMQNPRHLVRRRGQEARLRCSPMKGHSHVYWYRQLPEEGLKFMVYLQKENIIDESGMPKERFSAEFPKEGPSILRIQQVVRGDSAAYFCASSPASGRGTYNEQFFGPGTRLTVL.